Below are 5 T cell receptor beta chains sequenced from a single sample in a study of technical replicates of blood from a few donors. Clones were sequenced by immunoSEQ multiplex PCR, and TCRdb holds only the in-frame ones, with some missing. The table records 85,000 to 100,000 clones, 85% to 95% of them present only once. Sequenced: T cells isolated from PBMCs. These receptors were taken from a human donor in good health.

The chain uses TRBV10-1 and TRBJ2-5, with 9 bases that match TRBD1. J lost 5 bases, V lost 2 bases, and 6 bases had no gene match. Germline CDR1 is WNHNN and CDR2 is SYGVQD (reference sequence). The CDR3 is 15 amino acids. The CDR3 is CASSEDKGTGETQYF. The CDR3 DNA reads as TGCGCCAGCAGTGAGGATAAGGGGACAGGGGAGACCCAGTACTTC.

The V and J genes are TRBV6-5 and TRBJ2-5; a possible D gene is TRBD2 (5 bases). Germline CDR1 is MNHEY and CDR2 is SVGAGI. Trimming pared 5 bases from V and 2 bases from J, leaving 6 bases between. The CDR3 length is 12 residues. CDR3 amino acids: CASSERQETQYF. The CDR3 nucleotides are TGTGCCAGCAGTGAGCGGCAAGAGACCCAGTACTTC.

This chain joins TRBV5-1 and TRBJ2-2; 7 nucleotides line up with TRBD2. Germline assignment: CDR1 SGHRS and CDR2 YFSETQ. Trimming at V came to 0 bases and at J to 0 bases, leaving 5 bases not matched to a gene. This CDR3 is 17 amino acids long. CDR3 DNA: TGCGCCAGCAGCTTGGCCCGCGGGGGAACGAACACCGGGGAGCTGTTTTTT. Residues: CASSLARGGTNTGELFF. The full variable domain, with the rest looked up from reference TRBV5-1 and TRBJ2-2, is KAGVTQTPRYLIKTRGQQVTLSCSPISGHRSVSWYQQTPGQGLQFLFEYFSETQRNKGNFPGRFSGRQFSNSRSEMNVSTLELGDSALYLCASSLARGGTNTGELFFGEGSRLTVL.

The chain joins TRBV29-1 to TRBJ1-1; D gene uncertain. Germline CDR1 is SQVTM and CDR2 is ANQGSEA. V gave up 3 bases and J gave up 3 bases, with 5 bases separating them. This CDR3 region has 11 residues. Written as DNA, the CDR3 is TGCAGCGTTGATCTGTACACTGAAGCTTTCTTT. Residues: CSVDLYTEAFF.

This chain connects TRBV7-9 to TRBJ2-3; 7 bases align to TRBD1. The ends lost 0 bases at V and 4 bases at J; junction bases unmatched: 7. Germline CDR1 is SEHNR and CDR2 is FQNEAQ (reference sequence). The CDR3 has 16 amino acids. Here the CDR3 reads CASSLAAGGSADTQYF. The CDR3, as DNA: TGTGCCAGCAGCTTAGCGGCAGGGGGTAGCGCAGATACGCAGTATTTT.